The clone carrying this T cell receptor beta chain was detected ten times or more. Its antigen remains unknown. Construction of the TCR beta libraries employed iRepertoire HTBI primers in conjunction with Arm-PCR of CDR3 regions. In TCRdb, the multiplex PCR reads were re-called with MiXCR into one record per CDR3 protein. The top ten clones hold about a sixth of a sample with 350,000 to 500,000 distinct CDR3 sequences, 14% of them seen once. These data come from a study of regulatory T cells in long-lasting Graves disease. Study-level background: Under 3 months of antithyroid drugs had been taken by newly diagnosed Graves' patients. Study-wide results and limits: TRBV28, TRBJ1-2 and TRBJ2-5 were favored in persistent disease.

Time point noted: newly diagnosed GD, antithyroid drugs for less than 3 months. The TCR library used RNA extracted from PBMCs. The CDR3 is 14 residues long. V was pared by 10 bases and J by 4 bases, with 16 bases between. The same specimen was also included in a second study, on T cells in Graves' hyperthyroidism and ophthalmopathy. Per that study: Together with thyroid ultrasound, orbital computed tomography, serum thyroxine and TRAb, clinical symptoms were used for diagnoses.

The origin of this receptor is a woman between 45 and 60 years old with Graves disease. This chain connects TRBV12-3 or TRBV12-4 to TRBJ2-2, with D uncertain. The sample in question was peripheral blood mononuclear cells (PBMCs), obtained at new diagnosis, from a patient treated with antithyroid drugs. This CDR3 is CAIAARLGTGELFF. The CDR3 DNA reads TGTGCCATAGCTGCGAGGTTGGGCACCGGGGAGCTGTTTTTT.